This T cell receptor beta chain originates from a study of blood T cell repertoires in COVID-19. In the study overall: Samples representing acute and convalescent COVID-19 were sourced from the United States, Italy and Spain.

This clone was observed once. The CDR3 extends over 14 amino acids. Germline V gives CDR1 SNHLY, CDR2 FYNNEI. V dropped 0 bases and J dropped 11 bases, with 11 bases sitting between them. As originally analysed: Counts of nucleated cells, estimated from reference gene primer amplification, were obtained. TCRdb's table, derived via immunoSEQ multiplex PCR, lists solely in-frame clones and lacks some. From that table come the V and J calls and clone size; the DNA was used to work out D and trimming. This table holds some 74,000 clones, roughly 80% found once. The V and J genes are TRBV2 and TRBJ1-6; no clear D. This sequence was found in a human donor in a cohort sampled during active COVID-19. The material sequenced was peripheral blood. Written as DNA, the CDR3 is TGTGCCAGCAGTGAAGCGCGGGTAGTAGCACCCCTCCACTTT. It is translated as CASSEARVVAPLHF.